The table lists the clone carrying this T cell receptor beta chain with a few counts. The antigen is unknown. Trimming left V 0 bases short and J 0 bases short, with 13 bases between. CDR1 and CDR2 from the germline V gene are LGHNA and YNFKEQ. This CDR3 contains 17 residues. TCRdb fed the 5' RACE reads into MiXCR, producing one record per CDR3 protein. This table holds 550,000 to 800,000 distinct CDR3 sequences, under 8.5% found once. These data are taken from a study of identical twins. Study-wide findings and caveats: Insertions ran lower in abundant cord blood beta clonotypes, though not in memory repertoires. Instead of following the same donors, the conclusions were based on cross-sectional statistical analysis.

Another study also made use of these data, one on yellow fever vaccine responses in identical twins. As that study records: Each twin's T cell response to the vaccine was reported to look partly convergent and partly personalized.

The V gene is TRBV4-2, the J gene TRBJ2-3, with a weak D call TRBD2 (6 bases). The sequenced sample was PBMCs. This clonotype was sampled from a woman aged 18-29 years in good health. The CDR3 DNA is TGTGCCAGCAGCCAAGAGTGGGCGGAGGGGAGCACAGATACGCAGTATTTT. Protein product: CASSQEWAEGSTDTQYF.